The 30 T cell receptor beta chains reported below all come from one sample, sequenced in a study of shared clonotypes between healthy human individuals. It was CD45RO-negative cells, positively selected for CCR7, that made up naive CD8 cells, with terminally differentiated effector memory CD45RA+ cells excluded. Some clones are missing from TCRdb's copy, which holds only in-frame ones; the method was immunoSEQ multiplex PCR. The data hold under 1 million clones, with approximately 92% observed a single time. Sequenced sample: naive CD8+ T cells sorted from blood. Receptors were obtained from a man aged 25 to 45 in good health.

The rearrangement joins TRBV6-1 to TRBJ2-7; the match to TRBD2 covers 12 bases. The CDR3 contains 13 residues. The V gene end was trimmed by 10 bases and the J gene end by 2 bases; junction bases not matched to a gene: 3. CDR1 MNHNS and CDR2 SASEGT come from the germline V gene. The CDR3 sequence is CATSSGRAYEQYF. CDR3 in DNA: TGTGCCACCTCTAGCGGGAGGGCCTACGAGCAGTACTTC.

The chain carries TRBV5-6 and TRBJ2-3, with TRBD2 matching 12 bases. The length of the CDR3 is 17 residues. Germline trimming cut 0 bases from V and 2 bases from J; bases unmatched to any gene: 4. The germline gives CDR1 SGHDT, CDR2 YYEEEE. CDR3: CASSLGASGRDTDTQYF. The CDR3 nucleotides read TGTGCCAGCAGCTTGGGGGCTAGCGGGAGGGACACAGATACGCAGTATTTT.

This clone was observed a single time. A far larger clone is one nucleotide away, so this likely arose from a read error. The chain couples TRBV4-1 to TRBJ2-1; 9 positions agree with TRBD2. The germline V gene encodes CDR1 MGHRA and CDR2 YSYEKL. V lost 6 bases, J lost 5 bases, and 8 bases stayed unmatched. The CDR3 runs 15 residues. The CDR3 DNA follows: TGCGCCAGCAGTATAGGACTAGCGAATAACAATGAGCAGTTCTTC. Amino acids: CASSIGLANNNEQFF.

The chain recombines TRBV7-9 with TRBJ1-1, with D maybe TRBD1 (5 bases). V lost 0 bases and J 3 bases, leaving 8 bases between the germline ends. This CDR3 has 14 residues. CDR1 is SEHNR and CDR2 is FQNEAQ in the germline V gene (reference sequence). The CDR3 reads CASSLAGGHTEAFF. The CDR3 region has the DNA TGTGCCAGCAGCTTAGCCGGGGGACACACTGAAGCTTTCTTT. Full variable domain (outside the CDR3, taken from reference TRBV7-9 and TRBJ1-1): DTGVSQNPRHKITKRGQNVTFRCDPISEHNRLYWYRQTLGQGPEFLTYFQNEAQLEKSRLLSDRFSAERPKGSFSTLEIQRTEQGDSAMYLCASSLAGGHTEAFFGQGTRLTVV.

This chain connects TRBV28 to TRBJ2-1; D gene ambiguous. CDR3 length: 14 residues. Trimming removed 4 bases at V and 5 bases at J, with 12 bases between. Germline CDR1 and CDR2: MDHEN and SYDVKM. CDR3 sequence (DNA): TGTGCCAGCAGTTCTGGGGTGTCCCACAATGAGCAGTTCTTC. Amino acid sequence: CASSSGVSHNEQFF.

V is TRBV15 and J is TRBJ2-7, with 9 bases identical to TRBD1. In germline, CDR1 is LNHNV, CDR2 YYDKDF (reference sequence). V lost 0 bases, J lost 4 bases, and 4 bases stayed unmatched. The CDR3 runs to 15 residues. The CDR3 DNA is TGTGCCACCAGCAGAGATCGAGACAGGGGGTACGAGCAGTACTTC. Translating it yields CATSRDRDRGYEQYF.

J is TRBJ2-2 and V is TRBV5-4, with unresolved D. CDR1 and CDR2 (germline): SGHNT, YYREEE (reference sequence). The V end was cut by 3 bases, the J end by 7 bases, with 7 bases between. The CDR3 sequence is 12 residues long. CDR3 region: CASSSNGGELFF. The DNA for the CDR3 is TGTGCCAGCAGCTCGAACGGCGGGGAGCTGTTTTTT.

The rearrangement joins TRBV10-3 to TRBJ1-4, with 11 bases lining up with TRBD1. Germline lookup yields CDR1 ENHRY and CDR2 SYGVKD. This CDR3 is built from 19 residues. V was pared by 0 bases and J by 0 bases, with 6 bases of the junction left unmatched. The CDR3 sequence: CAISESWTGGGPTNEKLFF. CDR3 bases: TGTGCCATCAGTGAGTCCTGGACAGGGGGCGGTCCAACTAATGAAAAACTGTTTTTT.

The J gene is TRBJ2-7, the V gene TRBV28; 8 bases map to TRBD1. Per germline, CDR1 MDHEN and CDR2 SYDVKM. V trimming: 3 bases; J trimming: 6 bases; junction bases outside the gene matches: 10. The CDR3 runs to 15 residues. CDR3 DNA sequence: TGTGCCAGCAGTTTTCCGGGGACAGGAGTCTCCGAGCAGTACTTC. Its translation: CASSFPGTGVSEQYF.

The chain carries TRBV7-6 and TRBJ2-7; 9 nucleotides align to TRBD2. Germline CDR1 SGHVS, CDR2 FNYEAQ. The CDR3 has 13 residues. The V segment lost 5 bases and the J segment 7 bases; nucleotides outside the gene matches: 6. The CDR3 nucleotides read TGTGCCAGCAGCCCCAGACTAGCGGTAGAGCAGTACTTC. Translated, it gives CASSPRLAVEQYF. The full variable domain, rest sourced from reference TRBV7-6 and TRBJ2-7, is GAGVSQSPRYKVTKRGQDVALRCDPISGHVSLYWYRQALGQGPEFLTYFNYEAQQDKSGLPNDRFSAERPEGSISTLTIQRTEQRDSAMYRCASSPRLAVEQYFGPGTRLTVT.

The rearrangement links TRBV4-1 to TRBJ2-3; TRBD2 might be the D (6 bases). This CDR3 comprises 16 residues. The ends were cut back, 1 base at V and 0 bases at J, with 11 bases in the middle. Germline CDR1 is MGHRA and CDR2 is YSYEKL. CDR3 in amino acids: CASSQALASSTDTQYF. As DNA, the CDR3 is TGCGCCAGCAGCCAAGCCCTAGCGTCTAGCACAGATACGCAGTATTTT.

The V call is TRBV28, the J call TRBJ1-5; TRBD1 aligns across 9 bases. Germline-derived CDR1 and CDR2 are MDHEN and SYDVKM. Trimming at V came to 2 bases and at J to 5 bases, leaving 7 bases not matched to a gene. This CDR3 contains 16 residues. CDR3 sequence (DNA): TGTGCCAGCAGTTTAGTGGACAGGGGTAGGGATCAGCCCCAGCATTTT. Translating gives CASSLVDRGRDQPQHF.

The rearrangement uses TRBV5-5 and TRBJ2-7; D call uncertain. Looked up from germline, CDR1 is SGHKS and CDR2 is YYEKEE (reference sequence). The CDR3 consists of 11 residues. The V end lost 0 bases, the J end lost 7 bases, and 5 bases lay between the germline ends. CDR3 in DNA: TGTGCCAGCAGCTTGGTAGGAGAGCAGTACTTC. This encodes CASSLVGEQYF. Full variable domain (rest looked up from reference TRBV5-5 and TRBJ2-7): DAGVTQSPTHLIKTRGQQVTLRCSPISGHKSVSWYQQVLGQGPQFIFQYYEKEERGRGNFPDRFSARQFPNYSSELNVNALLLGDSALYLCASSLVGEQYFGPGTRLTVT.

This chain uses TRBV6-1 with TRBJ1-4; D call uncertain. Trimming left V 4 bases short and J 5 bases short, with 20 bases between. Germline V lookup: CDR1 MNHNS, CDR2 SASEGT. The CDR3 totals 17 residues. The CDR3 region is CASSAKRTLTTNEKLFF. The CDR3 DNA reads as TGTGCCAGCAGTGCAAAACGAACTCTAACCACCAATGAAAAACTGTTTTTT.

CDR3 sequence reads: CASIASGSAQNTQYF. CDR3 DNA: TGTGCCAGCATTGCAAGCGGGAGCGCTCAAAATACGCAGTATTTT. The gene calls are TRBV2 and TRBJ2-3; 8 positions match TRBD2. Germline assignment: CDR1 SNHLY and CDR2 FYNNEI. This CDR3 region has 15 residues. Losses at the gene ends were 7 bases for V and 7 bases for J; bases not matched to a gene: 13.

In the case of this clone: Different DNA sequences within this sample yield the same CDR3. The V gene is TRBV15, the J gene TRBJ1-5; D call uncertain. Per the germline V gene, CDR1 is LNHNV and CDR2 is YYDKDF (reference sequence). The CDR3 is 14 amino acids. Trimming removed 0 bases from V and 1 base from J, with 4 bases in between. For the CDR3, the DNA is TGTGCCACCAGCAGAGATGGCAGCAATCAGCCCCAGCATTTT. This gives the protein CATSRDGSNQPQHF.

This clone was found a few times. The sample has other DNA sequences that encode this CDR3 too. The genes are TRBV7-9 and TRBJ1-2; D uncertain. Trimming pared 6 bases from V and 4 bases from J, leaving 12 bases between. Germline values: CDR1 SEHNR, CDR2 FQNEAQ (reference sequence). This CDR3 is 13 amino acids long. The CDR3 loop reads CASSLGGSYGYTF. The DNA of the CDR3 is TGTGCCAGCAGTCTGGGCGGTTCCTATGGCTACACCTTC.

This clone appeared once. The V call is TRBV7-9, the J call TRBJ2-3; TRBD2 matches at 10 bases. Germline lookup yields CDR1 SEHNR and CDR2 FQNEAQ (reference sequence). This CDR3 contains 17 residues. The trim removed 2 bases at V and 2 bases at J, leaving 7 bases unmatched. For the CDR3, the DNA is TGTGCCAGCAGCTTACTCTCCAGCGGGAGGGACACAGATACGCAGTATTTT. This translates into CASSLLSSGRDTDTQYF.

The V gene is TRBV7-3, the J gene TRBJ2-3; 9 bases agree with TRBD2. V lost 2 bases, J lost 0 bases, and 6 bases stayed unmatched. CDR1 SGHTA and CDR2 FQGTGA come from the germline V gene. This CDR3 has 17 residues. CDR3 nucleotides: TGTGCCAGCAGCTTATCGGCTAGCGGGACTAGCACAGATACGCAGTATTTT. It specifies CASSLSASGTSTDTQYF.

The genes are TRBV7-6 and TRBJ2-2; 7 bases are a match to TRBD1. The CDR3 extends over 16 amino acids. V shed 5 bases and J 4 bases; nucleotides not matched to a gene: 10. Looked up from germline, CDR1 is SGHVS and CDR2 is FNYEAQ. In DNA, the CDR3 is TGTGCCAGCAGCCTCCGGGACAGAGTCGGCACCGGGGAGCTGTTTTTT. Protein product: CASSLRDRVGTGELFF. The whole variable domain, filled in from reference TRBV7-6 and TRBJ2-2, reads GAGVSQSPRYKVTKRGQDVALRCDPISGHVSLYWYRQALGQGPEFLTYFNYEAQQDKSGLPNDRFSAERPEGSISTLTIQRTEQRDSAMYRCASSLRDRVGTGELFFGEGSRLTVL.

The CDR3 loop reads CASACEQYF. In nucleotides, the CDR3 is TGTGCCAGTGCGTGCGAGCAGTACTTC. The chain links TRBV27 to TRBJ2-7; D not certain. The CDR3 has 9 residues. Germline V CDR1 and CDR2: MNHEY, SMNVEV (reference sequence). Trimming removed 9 bases from V and 6 bases from J, with 6 bases in between.

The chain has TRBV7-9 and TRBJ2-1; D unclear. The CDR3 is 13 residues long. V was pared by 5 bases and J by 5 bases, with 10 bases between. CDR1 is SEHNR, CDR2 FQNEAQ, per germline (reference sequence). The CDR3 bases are TGTGCCAGCAGCCTACCCATGAACAATGAGCAGTTCTTC. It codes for CASSLPMNNEQFF. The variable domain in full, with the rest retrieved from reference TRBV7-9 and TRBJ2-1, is DTGVSQNPRHKITKRGQNVTFRCDPISEHNRLYWYRQTLGQGPEFLTYFQNEAQLEKSRLLSDRFSAERPKGSFSTLEIQRTEQGDSAMYLCASSLPMNNEQFFGPGTRLTVL.

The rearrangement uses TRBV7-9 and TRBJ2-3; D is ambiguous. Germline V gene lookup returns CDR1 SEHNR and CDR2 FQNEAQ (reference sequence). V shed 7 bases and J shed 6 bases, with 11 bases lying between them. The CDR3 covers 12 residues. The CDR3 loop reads CASTIYEDTQYF. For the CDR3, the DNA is TGTGCCAGCACCATATACGAGGATACGCAGTATTTT.

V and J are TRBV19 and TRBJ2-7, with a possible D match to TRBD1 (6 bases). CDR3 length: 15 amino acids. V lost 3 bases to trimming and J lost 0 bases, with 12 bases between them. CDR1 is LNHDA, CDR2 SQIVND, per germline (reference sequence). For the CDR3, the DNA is TGTGCCAGTAGTATCACAGGGACGAGCTCCTACGAGCAGTACTTC. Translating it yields CASSITGTSSYEQYF.

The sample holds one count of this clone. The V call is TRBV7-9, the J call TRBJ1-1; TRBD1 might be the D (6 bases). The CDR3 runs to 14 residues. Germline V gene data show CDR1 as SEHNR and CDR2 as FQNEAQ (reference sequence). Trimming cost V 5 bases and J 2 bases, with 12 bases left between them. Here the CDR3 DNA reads TGTGCCAGCAGCACAAGGACAGCTAACACTGAAGCTTTCTTT. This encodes CASSTRTANTEAFF.

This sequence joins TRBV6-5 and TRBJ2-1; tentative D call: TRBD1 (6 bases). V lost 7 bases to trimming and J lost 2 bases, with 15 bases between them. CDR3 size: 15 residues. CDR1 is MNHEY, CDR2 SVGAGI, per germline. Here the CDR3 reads CASKFRTATYNEQFF. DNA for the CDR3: TGTGCCAGCAAATTTCGGACAGCGACCTACAATGAGCAGTTCTTC.

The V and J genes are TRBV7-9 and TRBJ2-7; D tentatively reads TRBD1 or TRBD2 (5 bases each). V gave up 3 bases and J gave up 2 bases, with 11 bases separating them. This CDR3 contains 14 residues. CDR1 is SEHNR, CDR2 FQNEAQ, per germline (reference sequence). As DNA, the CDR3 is TGTGCCAGCAGCTTCCGGGACGCCGCCTACGAGCAGTACTTC. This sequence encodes CASSFRDAAYEQYF.

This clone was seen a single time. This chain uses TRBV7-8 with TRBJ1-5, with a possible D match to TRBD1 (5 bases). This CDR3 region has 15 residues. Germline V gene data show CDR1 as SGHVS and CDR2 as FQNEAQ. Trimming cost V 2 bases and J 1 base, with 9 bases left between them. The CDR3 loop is CASSLSQGSNQPQHF. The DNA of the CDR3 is TGTGCCAGCAGCTTAAGTCAGGGCAGCAATCAGCCCCAGCATTTT.

The CDR3 nucleotides are TGTGCCAGCAGCTTAGTTGTGGGACACGAGCAGTTCTTC. This sequence encodes CASSLVVGHEQFF. J is TRBJ2-1 and V is TRBV11-2; possible D gene TRBD1, 6 bases. The CDR3 loop spans 13 amino acids. The germline V gene has CDR1 SGHAT and CDR2 FQNNGV. Trimming took 1 base from V and 10 from J, leaving 11 bases between them. Supplemented by reference TRBV11-2 and TRBJ2-1, the full variable domain reads EAGVAQSPRYKIIEKRQSVAFWCNPISGHATLYWYQQILGQGPKLLIQFQNNGVVDDSQLPKDRFSAERLKGVDSTLKIQPAKLEDSAVYLCASSLVVGHEQFFGPGTRLTVL.

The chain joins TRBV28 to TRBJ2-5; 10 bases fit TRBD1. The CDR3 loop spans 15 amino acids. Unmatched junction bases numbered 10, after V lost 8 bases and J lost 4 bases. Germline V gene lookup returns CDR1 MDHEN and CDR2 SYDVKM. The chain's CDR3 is CASGKDRGFRETQYF. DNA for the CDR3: TGTGCCAGCGGGAAGGACAGGGGGTTTCGAGAGACCCAGTACTTC.